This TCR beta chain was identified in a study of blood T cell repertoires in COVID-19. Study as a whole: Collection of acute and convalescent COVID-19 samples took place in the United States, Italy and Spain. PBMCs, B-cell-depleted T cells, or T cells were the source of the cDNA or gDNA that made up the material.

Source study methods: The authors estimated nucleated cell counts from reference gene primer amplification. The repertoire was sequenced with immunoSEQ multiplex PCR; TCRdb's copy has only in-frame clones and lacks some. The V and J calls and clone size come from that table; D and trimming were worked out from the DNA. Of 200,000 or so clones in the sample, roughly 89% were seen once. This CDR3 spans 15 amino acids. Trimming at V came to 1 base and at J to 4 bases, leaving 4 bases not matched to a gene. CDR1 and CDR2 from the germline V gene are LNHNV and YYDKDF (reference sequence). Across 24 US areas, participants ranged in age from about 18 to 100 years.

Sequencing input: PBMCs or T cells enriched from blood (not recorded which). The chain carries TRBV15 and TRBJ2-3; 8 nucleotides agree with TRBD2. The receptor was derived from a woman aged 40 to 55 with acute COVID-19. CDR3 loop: CATSRGGSGADTQYF. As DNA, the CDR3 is TGTGCCACCAGCAGAGGGGGTAGCGGGGCAGATACGCAGTATTTT. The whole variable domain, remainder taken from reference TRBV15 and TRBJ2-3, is DAMVIQNPRYQVTQFGKPVTLSCSQTLNHNVMYWYQQKSSQAPKLLFHYYDKDFNNEADTPDNFQSRRPNTSFCFLDIRSPGLGDTAMYLCATSRGGSGADTQYFGPGTRLTVL.